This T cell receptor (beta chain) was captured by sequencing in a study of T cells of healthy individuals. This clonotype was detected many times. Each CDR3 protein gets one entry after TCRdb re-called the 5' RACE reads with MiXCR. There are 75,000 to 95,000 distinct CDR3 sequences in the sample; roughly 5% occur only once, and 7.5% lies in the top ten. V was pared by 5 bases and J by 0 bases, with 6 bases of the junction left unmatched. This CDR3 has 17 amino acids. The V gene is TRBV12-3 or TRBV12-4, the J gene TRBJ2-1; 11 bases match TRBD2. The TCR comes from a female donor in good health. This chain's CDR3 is CASSTRLAGRSYNEQFF. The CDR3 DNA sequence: TGTGCCAGCAGTACCCGACTAGCGGGACGCTCCTACAATGAGCAGTTCTTC.